This T cell receptor beta chain emerged from a study of cytomegalovirus exposure and HLA in healthy donors. Study-level points and caveats: For TCR beta chains, V- and J-gene trimming was later linked to a missense DCLRE1C variant. In vitro experiments confirmed that a few CMV-associated chains were specific for CMV antigens. The authors later found most CMV-associated TCR beta chains appeared HLA-restricted.

The germline V gene has CDR1 GTSNPN and CDR2 SVGIG (reference sequence). The V gene lost 1 base and the J gene lost 1 base, with 7 bases spanning the gap. The CDR3 length is 13 residues. The PCR was carried out with 60 Vbeta primers and 13 Jbeta primers. Produced via immunoSEQ multiplex PCR; TCRdb's table is partial and in-frame only. The profile covers 200,000 or so clones, with approximately 81% appearing a single time and about 2% taken by the ten largest. Points on this clone: Its antigen remains unidentified.

J is TRBJ2-5 and V is TRBV30; D is undetermined. This clonotype originated in a woman younger than 35 in good health and CMV-seropositive. Input material: PBMCs. The CDR3 region is CAWSGSVQETQYF. CDR3 in DNA: TGTGCCTGGAGTGGTTCAGTCCAAGAGACCCAGTACTTC.